Each of the 11 T cell receptor beta chains below was sequenced from the same sample in a study of regulatory T cells in long-lasting Graves disease (dated by TCRdb to about 2021). Reading the label with the study, this specimen's time point is: persistent/refractory GD, antithyroid drugs over 5 years with positive TRAb. RNA was extracted from PBMCs in TRIzol for both TCR sequencing and RNA sequencing. The method was multiplex PCR. Data came from an Illumina HiSeq 4000. TCR beta libraries were built with iRepertoire HTBI primers and Arm-PCR amplification of CDR3 regions. The raw public data were reprocessed by TCRdb itself: fastp quality trimming at Q25, MiXCR clonotype calling, in-frame beta chains only. Each record represents a unique CDR3 protein, reported with the most common genes and DNA among its rows. The sample records hundreds of thousands of distinct CDR3 sequences, under 25% of which are singletons. About 13% of the sample rests with the top ten.

The sequencing here drew on peripheral blood mononuclear cells (PBMCs), taken when the disease was refractory, from a patient treated with antithyroid drugs. The receptors stem from a female donor with Graves disease.

There are many counts of this clonotype. V gene TRBV2 combines with J gene TRBJ2-7; 8 bases align to TRBD1. The J segment lost 3 bases and the V segment lost 6 bases, leaving 7 bases of the junction unmatched. The germline V gene has CDR1 SNHLY and CDR2 FYNNEI. This CDR3 comprises 14 residues. CDR3 protein: CASSTGQGHYEQYF. CDR3 in DNA: TGTGCCAGCAGCACCGGACAGGGCCACTACGAGCAGTACTTC. Looking up the rest from reference TRBV2 and TRBJ2-7 gives the full variable domain: EPEVTQTPSHQVTQMGQEVILRCVPISNHLYFYWYRQILGQKVEFLVSFYNNEISEKSEIFDDQFSVERPDGSNFTLKIRSTKLEDSAMYFCASSTGQGHYEQYFGPGTRLTVT.

Only a few counts were recorded for this clonotype. The chain links TRBV28 to TRBJ2-5; 9 nucleotides match TRBD2. V trimming: 4 bases; J trimming: 3 bases; junction bases outside the gene matches: 9. CDR3 length: 16 amino acids. Germline lookup yields CDR1 MDHEN and CDR2 SYDVKM. CDR3 in DNA: TGTGCCAGCAGTTCTATGGTAGCGGGAGTTGAAGAGACCCAGTACTTC. Its protein product is CASSSMVAGVEETQYF.

This clonotype occurred many times. The rearrangement joins TRBV25-1 to TRBJ1-2, with D maybe TRBD1 (6 bases). CDR1 MGHDK and CDR2 SYGVNS come from the germline V gene. The CDR3 is 14 residues long. V shed 3 bases and J shed 2 bases, with 10 bases lying between them. The CDR3 region has the DNA TGTGCCAGCAGTGATCCGGGGGGCAACTATGGCTACACCTTC. Encoded protein: CASSDPGGNYGYTF.

This clonotype was counted many times. The chain is built from TRBV20-1 and TRBJ1-5, with D perhaps TRBD1 (5 bases). This CDR3 spans 14 amino acids. CDR1 is DFQATT, CDR2 SNEGSKA, per germline (reference sequence). V was trimmed by 0 bases and J by 5 bases, leaving 11 bases between them. CDR3 DNA sequence: TGCAGTGCTAGAGATGGGGAAGGGGATCAGCCCCAGCATTTT. Translating it yields CSARDGEGDQPQHF.

This clonotype was counted a few times. The rearrangement links TRBV5-1 to TRBJ2-7, with D hard to call. The V gene lost 4 bases and the J gene lost 7 bases, with 15 bases spanning the gap. CDR3 length: 13 amino acids. Looked up from germline, CDR1 is SGHRS and CDR2 is YFSETQ. The CDR3 DNA reads as TGCGCCAGCAGCGCTAGTGGTTTCGGGGAGCAGTACTTC. This translates into CASSASGFGEQYF. The full variable domain, in which reference TRBV5-1 and TRBJ2-7 provide the parts outside the CDR3, is KAGVTQTPRYLIKTRGQQVTLSCSPISGHRSVSWYQQTPGQGLQFLFEYFSETQRNKGNFPGRFSGRQFSNSRSEMNVSTLELGDSALYLCASSASGFGEQYFGPGTRLTVT.

The V call is TRBV27, the J call TRBJ2-1, with a tentative D call TRBD2 (6 bases). Germline-derived CDR1 and CDR2 are MNHEY and SMNVEV (reference sequence). V shed 7 bases and J shed 5 bases, with 15 bases lying between them. The CDR3 is made up of 14 amino acids. DNA of the CDR3: TGTGCCAGCATGGGGCTAGCGAATAACAATGAGCAGTTCTTC. This translates into CASMGLANNNEQFF.

The gene calls are TRBV20-1 and TRBJ2-7, with 10 positions matching TRBD2. The CDR3 covers 14 residues. The germline V gene encodes CDR1 DFQATT and CDR2 SNEGSKA (reference sequence). V lost 2 bases and J lost 1; bases outside the gene matches: 2. CDR3 coding DNA: TGCAGTGCTAGAAAACTAGCGGGGTCCTACGAGCAGTACTTC. Translated: CSARKLAGSYEQYF.

The chain uses TRBV10-3 and TRBJ1-3; D possibly corresponds to TRBD1 (6 bases). This CDR3 is built from 17 residues. Germline CDR1 reads ENHRY; CDR2 reads SYGVKD. V was clipped by 0 bases and J by 3 bases, with 15 bases between them. The CDR3 spells CAISESGAGVLGNTIYF. In nucleotides, the CDR3 is TGTGCCATCAGTGAGTCGGGGGCAGGGGTCCTTGGAAACACCATATATTTT.

V gene TRBV6-2 or TRBV6-3 combines with J gene TRBJ2-3; D may be TRBD2 (6 bases). This CDR3 comprises 16 residues. Looked up from germline, CDR1 is MNHEY and CDR2 is SVGEGT. V was pared by 0 bases and J by 4 bases, with 14 bases between. The CDR3 region has the DNA TGTGCCAGCAGTTACTCTACTAGCCGGAGGGCAGATACGCAGTATTTT. Translation: CASSYSTSRRADTQYF.

This clonotype was counted only a few times. One junction end disagrees with the germline gene, perhaps due to a read error. The chain is built from TRBV4-2 and TRBJ1-2, with D unclear. CDR3 length equals 14 residues. Germline V gene data show CDR1 as LGHNA and CDR2 as YNFKEQ. DNA of the CDR3: TGTGCCAGTAGCCAAGAAGGGAGGAACTATGGCTACACCTTC. Amino acids: CASSQEGRNYGYTF.

This clonotype was detected only a few times. The CDR3 DNA follows: TGTGCCAGCAGTCTAAACGGGGCGGGGAACACTGAAGCTTTCTTT. Translated: CASSLNGAGNTEAFF. V is TRBV6-1 and J is TRBJ1-1, with a weak D call TRBD1 (5 bases). Germline V gives CDR1 MNHNS, CDR2 SASEGT. This CDR3 has 15 amino acids. V gave up 5 bases and J gave up 1 base, with 14 bases separating them.